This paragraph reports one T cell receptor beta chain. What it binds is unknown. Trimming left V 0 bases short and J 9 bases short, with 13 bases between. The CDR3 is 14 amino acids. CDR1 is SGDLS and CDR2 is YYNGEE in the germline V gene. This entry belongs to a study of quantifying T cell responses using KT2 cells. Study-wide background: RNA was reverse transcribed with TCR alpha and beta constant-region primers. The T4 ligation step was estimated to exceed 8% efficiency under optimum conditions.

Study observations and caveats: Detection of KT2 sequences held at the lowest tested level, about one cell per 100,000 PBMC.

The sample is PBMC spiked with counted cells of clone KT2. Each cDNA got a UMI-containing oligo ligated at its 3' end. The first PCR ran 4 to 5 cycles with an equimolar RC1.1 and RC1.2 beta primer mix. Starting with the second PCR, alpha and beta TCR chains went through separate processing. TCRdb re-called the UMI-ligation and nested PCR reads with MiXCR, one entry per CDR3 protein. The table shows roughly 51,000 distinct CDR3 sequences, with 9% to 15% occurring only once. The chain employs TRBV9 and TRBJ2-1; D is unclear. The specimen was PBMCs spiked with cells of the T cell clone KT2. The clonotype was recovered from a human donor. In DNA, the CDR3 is TGTGCCAGCAGCGTAGGGTTTGAGGTGTTTGAGCAGTTCTTC. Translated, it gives CASSVGFEVFEQFF.